This record concerns one TCR beta chain sequence. Methods used by the authors: Researchers report that nucleated cell counts were estimated from reference gene primer amplification. Clones were read by immunoSEQ multiplex PCR, and TCRdb kept only the in-frame ones, dropping some. For V, J and clone size, that table is used; D and trimming come from the DNA. The profile shows under 250,000 clones, about 85% of them singletons. The data belong to a study of blood T cell repertoires in COVID-19. Study overall: The United States, Italy and Spain were the sources of the acute and convalescent COVID-19 samples.

Germline loops: CDR1 SNHLY, CDR2 FYNNEI. The ends lost 3 bases at V and 5 bases at J; junction bases unmatched: 4. The CDR3 sequence is 15 residues long. This TCR was sampled from a woman aged 35 to 49 with COVID-19, enrolled during active disease. The sequenced material came from peripheral blood. The chain links TRBV2 to TRBJ1-6; TRBD1 matches 7 bases. The CDR3 coding sequence is TGTGCCAGCAGTGATCAGGGACAGAATAATTCACCCCTCCACTTT. As protein: CASSDQGQNNSPLHF.